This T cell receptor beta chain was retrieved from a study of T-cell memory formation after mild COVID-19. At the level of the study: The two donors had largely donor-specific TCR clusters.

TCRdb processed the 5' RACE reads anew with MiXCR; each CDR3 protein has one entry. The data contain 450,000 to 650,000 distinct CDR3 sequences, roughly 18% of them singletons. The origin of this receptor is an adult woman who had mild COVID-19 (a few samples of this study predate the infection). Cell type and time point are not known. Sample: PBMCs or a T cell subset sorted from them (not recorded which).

The DNA for the CDR3 is TGTGCCAGCAGCTTAGTCGCATGGGAGCTAGCGGGGAACCAAGAGACCCAGTACTTC. Translation gives CASSLVAWELAGNQETQYF. The V gene is TRBV7-6, the J gene TRBJ2-5, with 9 positions matching TRBD2. V gave up 1 base and J gave up 0 bases; unmatched junction bases: 12. Germline values: CDR1 SGHVS, CDR2 FNYEAQ. There are 19 residues in the CDR3. The entire variable domain, with the rest obtained from reference TRBV7-6 and TRBJ2-5, is as follows: GAGVSQSPRYKVTKRGQDVALRCDPISGHVSLYWYRQALGQGPEFLTYFNYEAQQDKSGLPNDRFSAERPEGSISTLTIQRTEQRDSAMYRCASSLVAWELAGNQETQYFGPGTRLLVL.